This TCR beta chain was obtained from a study of T-cell reconstitution after alpha-beta-depleted transplantation in children. This clonotype was counted only a few times. TCRbeta library preparation incorporated unique molecular identifiers. TCRdb passed the PCR reads through MiXCR, listing each CDR3 protein once. The profile shows around 400,000 distinct CDR3 sequences, about 11% of them singletons. The CDR3 runs to 16 residues. The germline V gene encodes CDR1 SGHKS and CDR2 YYEKEE (reference sequence). V dropped 0 bases and J dropped 7; count of bases not matched to a gene: 8. Material: PBMCs from the stem cell graft donor, obtained from the stem cell graft. The clonotype was recovered from a human donor who donated a stem cell graft to a child with acute myeloid leukemia. V usage is TRBV5-5 and J usage is TRBJ1-5, with 9 bases that match TRBD1. CDR3 sequence reads: CASSLVGQGEGQPQHF. CDR3 nucleotides: TGTGCCAGCAGCTTGGTGGGACAGGGTGAGGGCCAGCCCCAGCATTTT.